Below, 26 T cell receptor beta chains from the same sample are listed, as sequenced in a study of CD8+CD57+ T cells in acquired aplastic anemia. The template for TCR beta VDJ and CDR3 sequence profiling was genomic DNA. One entry per CDR3 protein results from TCRdb running MiXCR on the reads. The profile shows about 160,000 distinct CDR3 sequences, around 75% of them singletons. Those patients picked for sequencing had displayed CD8+CD57+ cell expansion on flow cytometry. Sample: sorted CD4+, CD8+, or CD8+CD57+ T cells (not recorded which) from PBMCs. Receptors were obtained from a human donor with aplastic anemia.

CDR3: CAISDYPGLESETQYF. The CDR3 nucleotides are TGTGCCATCAGTGACTATCCGGGACTAGAGTCAGAGACCCAGTACTTC. The rearrangement links TRBV10-3 to TRBJ2-5; 8 bases are shared with TRBD2. J gave up 4 bases and V 3 bases, and 10 bases lay outside the gene matches. The germline CDR1 and CDR2 sequences are ENHRY and SYGVKD. This CDR3 region has 16 residues.

Comments on this clonotype: A much larger clone lies one base from this, so it may be a read error. The CDR3 DNA is TGTGCCAGCAGTCCCCCGGCAGGGTCCGCCTACGAGCAGTACTTC. The encoded protein is CASSPPAGSAYEQYF. The rearrangement joins TRBV6-5 to TRBJ2-7, with D possibly TRBD1 on 5 matching bases. The ends were cut back, 5 bases at V and 2 bases at J, with 16 bases in the middle. Germline CDR1 and CDR2: MNHEY and SVGAGI. The CDR3 runs 15 residues.

The chain carries TRBV7-8 and TRBJ2-3; 8 nucleotides match TRBD2. This CDR3 has 15 residues. Germline CDR1 is SGHVS and CDR2 is FQNEAQ. J lost 2 bases, V lost 6 bases, and 7 bases had no gene match. In DNA form, the CDR3 reads TGTGCCAGCAGACCTAGCGGGCGTAACACAGATACGCAGTATTTT. Protein product: CASRPSGRNTDTQYF.

There are many counts of this clonotype. The rearrangement uses TRBV9 and TRBJ2-5; 7 bases are a match to TRBD2. Trimming took 0 bases from V and 5 from J; bases not matched to a gene: 10. Germline assignment: CDR1 SGDLS and CDR2 YYNGEE. The CDR3 extends over 16 amino acids. The DNA of the CDR3 is TGTGCCAGCAGCGTAGGAGGGAGGGCGGTGGGGGAGACCCAGTACTTC. Its translation: CASSVGGRAVGETQYF.

This clonotype was counted at least ten times. The chain combines TRBV7-3 with TRBJ2-5; D is possibly TRBD2 (6 bases). Germline values: CDR1 SGHTA, CDR2 FQGTGA. CDR3 length equals 15 residues. Between the trimmed V and J ends, which lost 6 bases and 5 bases, there was a span of 19 bases. CDR3 sequence: CASRPGTHNRETQYF. CDR3 in DNA: TGTGCCAGCAGGCCCGGGACTCACAACCGGGAGACCCAGTACTTC.

This clonotype appeared once. Here the CDR3 reads CASSERGTGYEQYF. Here the CDR3 DNA reads TGTGCCAGCAGTGAGCGAGGGACCGGGTACGAGCAGTACTTC. The chain has TRBV2 and TRBJ2-7, with D possibly being TRBD1 or TRBD2 (5 bases each). The V and J ends lost 3 bases and 4 bases respectively, with 13 bases between them. Germline CDR1 reads SNHLY; CDR2 reads FYNNEI. The CDR3 contains 14 residues.

J is TRBJ2-7 and V is TRBV7-2, with a possible D match to TRBD2 (5 bases). Trimming left V 5 bases short and J 2 bases short, with 16 bases between. The CDR3 contains 15 residues. Germline V lookup: CDR1 SGHTA, CDR2 FQGNSA. The CDR3 DNA reads as TGTGCCAGCAGCCCCCGTCCGAGGGCCCCCTACGAGCAGTACTTC. Translated: CASSPRPRAPYEQYF.

The chain employs TRBV9 and TRBJ2-1; no clear D. This CDR3 spans 15 amino acids. Trimming cost V 0 bases and J 8 bases, with 15 bases left between them. CDR1 and CDR2 (germline): SGDLS, YYNGEE. CDR3 bases: TGTGCCAGCAGCGTAGTAGGGTGGGCTGGTGATGAGCAGTTCTTC. It translates to CASSVVGWAGDEQFF.

The V call is TRBV7-2, the J call TRBJ2-5, with 10 bases identical to TRBD2. The CDR3 runs 15 residues. The J segment lost 5 bases and the V segment lost 1 base, leaving 4 bases of the junction unmatched. Germline V lookup: CDR1 SGHTA, CDR2 FQGNSA. The DNA for the CDR3 is TGTGCCAGCAGCTTAGAGTCTAGCGGGGGTGAGACCCAGTACTTC. Its translation is CASSLESSGGETQYF.

This clonotype has at least ten counts. The chain carries TRBV20-1 and TRBJ2-7; D might be TRBD1 (6 bases). There are 14 residues in the CDR3. The germline gives CDR1 DFQATT, CDR2 SNEGSKA (reference sequence). The germline V and J ends were trimmed by 0 bases and 3 bases, with 12 bases remaining between them. The CDR3 loop is CSARDPGTSYEQYF. CDR3 DNA: TGCAGTGCTAGAGATCCCGGGACAAGCTACGAGCAGTACTTC.

The V call is TRBV20-1, the J call TRBJ1-1; D is unclear. The germline gives CDR1 DFQATT, CDR2 SNEGSKA (reference sequence). The CDR3 loop spans 18 amino acids. Trimming pared 0 bases from V and 4 bases from J, leaving 24 bases between. CDR3 amino acids: CSARDPRERAGGVTEAFF. CDR3 in DNA: TGCAGTGCTAGAGACCCACGGGAACGGGCAGGTGGGGTCACTGAAGCTTTCTTT.

The CDR3 DNA sequence: TGTGCCAGCAGCCCTGGACACTACAATGAGCAGTTCTTC. Amino acid sequence: CASSPGHYNEQFF. The chain joins TRBV7-9 to TRBJ2-1, with D maybe TRBD1 (5 bases). V was pared by 5 bases and J by 3 bases, with 8 bases between. The V gene's germline CDR1 is SEHNR and CDR2 FQNEAQ (reference sequence). This CDR3 contains 13 residues.

The V call is TRBV2, the J call TRBJ1-1, with 7 bases identical to TRBD1. The CDR3 totals 15 residues. The germline V gene has CDR1 SNHLY and CDR2 FYNNEI. V shed 2 bases, J shed 11 bases, and the junction held 14 bases outside the gene matches. CDR3 loop: CASSETGTESEGAFF. The CDR3 DNA reads as TGTGCCAGCAGTGAAACCGGGACAGAGAGTGAAGGGGCTTTCTTT.

This chain connects TRBV7-3 to TRBJ2-3; D may match TRBD1 or TRBD2 (5 bases each). Germline CDR1 and CDR2: SGHTA and FQGTGA. The CDR3 runs to 15 residues. Between the trimmed V and J ends, which lost 9 bases and 4 bases, there was a span of 20 bases. The CDR3 reads CASSRPNMGADTQYF. DNA of the CDR3: TGTGCCAGTAGTCGACCCAACATGGGGGCAGATACGCAGTATTTT.

The chain employs TRBV4-2 and TRBJ1-2; TRBD1 is a possible D gene (6 bases). Germline assignment: CDR1 LGHNA and CDR2 YNFKEQ. CDR3 size: 13 residues. The ends were cut back, 4 bases at V and 8 bases at J, with 14 bases in the middle. The CDR3 DNA sequence: TGTGCCAGCAGCCCCAGAACAGGGAGCGGCTACACCTTC. Translation: CASSPRTGSGYTF.

This clonotype was picked up a small number of times. Here the CDR3 DNA reads TGTGCCAGCAGTTTGGGACAGGGGGTCTACGAGCAGTACTTC. This translates into CASSLGQGVYEQYF. The chain has TRBV7-9 and TRBJ2-7, with 11 nucleotides matching TRBD1. CDR3 size: 14 residues. CDR1 is SEHNR and CDR2 is FQNEAQ in the germline V gene (reference sequence). Trimming removed 6 bases from V and 3 bases from J; junction bases left unmatched: 4.

V usage is TRBV20-1 and J usage is TRBJ2-2; 10 bases are shared with TRBD1. CDR1 DFQATT and CDR2 SNEGSKA come from the germline V gene (reference sequence). The trim removed 7 bases at V and 3 bases at J, leaving 2 bases unmatched. The CDR3 has 13 amino acids. The CDR3, as DNA: TGCAGTGACGGGACAGGGGACACCGGGGAGCTGTTTTTT. Its translation: CSDGTGDTGELFF.

The rearrangement links TRBV7-9 to TRBJ2-1; possibly TRBD1 or TRBD2 for D (6 bases each). Germline V lookup: CDR1 SEHNR, CDR2 FQNEAQ (reference sequence). The CDR3 runs 13 residues. Trimming removed 7 bases at V and 6 bases at J, with 13 bases between. CDR3 loop: CASKRGDGNEQFF. CDR3 DNA sequence: TGTGCCAGCAAAAGGGGGGACGGCAATGAGCAGTTCTTC.

The chain couples TRBV24-1 to TRBJ2-7; TRBD2 matches at 10 bases. The germline CDR1 and CDR2 sequences are KGHDR and SFDVKD. The V and J ends lost 11 bases and 1 base, in that order; junction bases with no gene match: 10. CDR3 length equals 15 residues. The CDR3 sequence is CASNPSGGVSYEQYF. The CDR3 DNA reads as TGTGCCAGCAACCCAAGCGGGGGGGTATCCTACGAGCAGTACTTC.

This chain joins TRBV7-9 and TRBJ2-5; 15 bases align to TRBD2. With 3 bases clipped from V and 2 bases from J, the junction kept 1 base outside the gene matches. Per germline, CDR1 SEHNR and CDR2 FQNEAQ (reference sequence). This CDR3 has 16 residues. CDR3 nucleotides: TGTGCCAGCAGCTTTGGGACTAGCGGGGGGCAAGAGACCCAGTACTTC. The encoded protein is CASSFGTSGGQETQYF.

The rearrangement links TRBV7-9 to TRBJ2-3; D may be TRBD2 (6 bases). V lost 5 bases to trimming and J lost 2 bases, with 11 bases between them. This CDR3 spans 14 amino acids. Germline V gene data show CDR1 as SEHNR and CDR2 as FQNEAQ (reference sequence). The DNA of the CDR3 is TGTGCCAGCAGCCTCCGGGACTCCACAGATACGCAGTATTTT. Its translation: CASSLRDSTDTQYF. Supplemented by reference TRBV7-9 and TRBJ2-3, the full variable domain reads DTGVSQNPRHKITKRGQNVTFRCDPISEHNRLYWYRQTLGQGPEFLTYFQNEAQLEKSRLLSDRFSAERPKGSFSTLEIQRTEQGDSAMYLCASSLRDSTDTQYFGPGTRLTVL.

J is TRBJ1-5 and V is TRBV6-6; D is undetermined. The germline V and J ends were trimmed by 5 bases and 5 bases, with 16 bases remaining between them. The CDR3 has 15 residues. From germline, CDR1 is MNHNY and CDR2 SVGAGI (reference sequence). CDR3 residues: CASSESGSGDQPQHF. Written as DNA, the CDR3 is TGTGCCAGCAGTGAGTCCGGTTCTGGGGATCAGCCCCAGCATTTT.

This clonotype has just a few counts. The chain recombines TRBV24-1 with TRBJ2-7; the match to TRBD1 covers 8 bases. This CDR3 has 15 amino acids. The germline V gene encodes CDR1 KGHDR and CDR2 SFDVKD. Germline trimming cut 9 bases from V and 3 bases from J; bases unmatched to any gene: 12. DNA of the CDR3: TGTGCCACCTCTGCTGCAGGGGGCAAAGACTACGAGCAGTACTTC. It translates to CATSAAGGKDYEQYF.

This chain uses TRBV19 with TRBJ2-7; TRBD1 matches at 7 bases. V lost 9 bases and J lost 0; bases outside the gene matches: 8. The CDR3 is made up of 14 amino acids. CDR1 LNHDA and CDR2 SQIVND come from the germline V gene (reference sequence). DNA of the CDR3: TGTGCCAGCAGCTTGGACAGGAGCTCCTACGAGCAGTACTTC. This codes for CASSLDRSSYEQYF.

The J gene is TRBJ2-3, the V gene TRBV12-5; TRBD2 aligns across 9 bases. The junction had 15 bases not matched to a gene; V was cut back by 1 base and J by 4 bases. CDR1 is LGHNT and CDR2 is FRNRAP in the germline V gene. The CDR3 totals 19 residues. This chain's CDR3 is CASGLGLGWRGGRPDTQYF. For the CDR3, the DNA is TGTGCTAGTGGTTTGGGACTCGGATGGCGGGGGGGCCGTCCAGATACGCAGTATTTT.

A few counts support this clonotype. V and J are TRBV5-5 and TRBJ2-5; 7 bases map to TRBD2. The CDR3 length is 13 residues. V lost 4 bases to trimming and J lost 2 bases; unmatched junction nucleotides: 2. Germline V gives CDR1 SGHKS, CDR2 YYEKEE (reference sequence). CDR3 DNA: TGTGCCAGCAGCCCCGGGGGGCAAGAGACCCAGTACTTC. Translated: CASSPGGQETQYF.